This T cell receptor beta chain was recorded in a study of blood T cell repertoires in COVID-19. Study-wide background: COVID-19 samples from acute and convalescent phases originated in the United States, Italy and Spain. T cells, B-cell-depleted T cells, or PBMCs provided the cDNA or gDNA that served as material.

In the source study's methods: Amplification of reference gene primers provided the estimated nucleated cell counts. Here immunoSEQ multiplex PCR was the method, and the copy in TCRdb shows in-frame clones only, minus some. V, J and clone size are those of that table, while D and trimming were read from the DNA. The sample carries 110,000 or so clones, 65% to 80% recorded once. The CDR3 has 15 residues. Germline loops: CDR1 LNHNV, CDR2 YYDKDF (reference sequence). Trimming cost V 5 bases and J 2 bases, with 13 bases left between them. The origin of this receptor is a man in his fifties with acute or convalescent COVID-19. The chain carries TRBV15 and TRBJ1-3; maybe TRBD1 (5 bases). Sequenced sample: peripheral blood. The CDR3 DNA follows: TGTGCCACCAGCGCCGCGTTAGGGGCTGGAAACACCATATATTTT. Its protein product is CATSAALGAGNTIYF. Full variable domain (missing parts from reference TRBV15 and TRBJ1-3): DAMVIQNPRYQVTQFGKPVTLSCSQTLNHNVMYWYQQKSSQAPKLLFHYYDKDFNNEADTPDNFQSRRPNTSFCFLDIRSPGLGDTAMYLCATSAALGAGNTIYFGEGSWLTVV.